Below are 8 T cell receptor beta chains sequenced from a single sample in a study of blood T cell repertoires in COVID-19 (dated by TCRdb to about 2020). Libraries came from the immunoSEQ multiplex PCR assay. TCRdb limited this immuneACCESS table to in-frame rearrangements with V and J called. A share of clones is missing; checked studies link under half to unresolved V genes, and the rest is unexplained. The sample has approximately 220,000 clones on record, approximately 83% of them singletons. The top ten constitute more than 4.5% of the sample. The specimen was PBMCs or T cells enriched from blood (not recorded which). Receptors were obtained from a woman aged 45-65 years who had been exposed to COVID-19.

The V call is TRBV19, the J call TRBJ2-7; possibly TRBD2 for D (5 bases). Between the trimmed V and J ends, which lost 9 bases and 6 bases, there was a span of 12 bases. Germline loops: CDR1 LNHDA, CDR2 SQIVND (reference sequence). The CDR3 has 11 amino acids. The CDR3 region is CASSSGSEQYF. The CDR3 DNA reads TGTGCCAGCAGCTCGGGGAGCGAGCAGTACTTC. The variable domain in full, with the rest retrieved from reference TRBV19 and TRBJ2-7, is DGGITQSPKYLFRKEGQNVTLSCEQNLNHDAMYWYRQDPGQGLRLIYYSQIVNDFQKGDIAEGYSVSREKKESFPLTVTSAQKNPTAFYLCASSSGSEQYFGPGTRLTVT.

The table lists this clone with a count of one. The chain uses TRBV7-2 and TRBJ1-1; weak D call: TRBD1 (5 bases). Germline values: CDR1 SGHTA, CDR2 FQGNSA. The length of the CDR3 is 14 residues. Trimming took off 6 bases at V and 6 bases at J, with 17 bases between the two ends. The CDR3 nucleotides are TGTGCCAGCAGTTTATTTCAGGGTGGGCCTGAAGCTTTCTTT. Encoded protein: CASSLFQGGPEAFF.

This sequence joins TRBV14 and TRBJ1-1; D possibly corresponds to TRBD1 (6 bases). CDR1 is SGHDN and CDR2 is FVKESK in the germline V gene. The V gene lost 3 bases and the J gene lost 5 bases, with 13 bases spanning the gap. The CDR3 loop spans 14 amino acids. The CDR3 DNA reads TGTGCCAGCAGCCACCTACAACAGGGAACTGAAGCTTTCTTT. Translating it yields CASSHLQQGTEAFF.

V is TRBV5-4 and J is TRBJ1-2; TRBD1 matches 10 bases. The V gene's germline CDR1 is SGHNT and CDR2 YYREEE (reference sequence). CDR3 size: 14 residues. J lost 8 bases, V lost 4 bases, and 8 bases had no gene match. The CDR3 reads CASSRDRGEEGYTF. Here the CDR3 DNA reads TGTGCCAGCAGCAGGGACAGGGGAGAGGAGGGCTACACCTTC.

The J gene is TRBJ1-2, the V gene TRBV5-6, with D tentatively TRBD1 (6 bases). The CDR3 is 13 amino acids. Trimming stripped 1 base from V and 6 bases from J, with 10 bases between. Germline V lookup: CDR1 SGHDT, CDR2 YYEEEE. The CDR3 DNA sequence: TGTGCCAGCAGCTTGATCTCAGGGGATGGCTACACCTTC. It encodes CASSLISGDGYTF.

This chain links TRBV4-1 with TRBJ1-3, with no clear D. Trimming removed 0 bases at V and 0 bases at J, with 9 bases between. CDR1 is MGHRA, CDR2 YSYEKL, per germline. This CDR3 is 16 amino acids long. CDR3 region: CASSQDPWSSGNTIYF. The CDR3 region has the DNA TGCGCCAGCAGCCAAGATCCCTGGAGCTCTGGAAACACCATATATTTT.

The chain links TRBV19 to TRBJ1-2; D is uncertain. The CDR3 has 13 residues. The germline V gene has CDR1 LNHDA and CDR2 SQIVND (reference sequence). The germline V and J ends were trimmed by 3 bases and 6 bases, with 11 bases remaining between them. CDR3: CASSMTRKDGYTF. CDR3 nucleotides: TGTGCCAGTAGTATGACAAGAAAAGATGGCTACACCTTC.

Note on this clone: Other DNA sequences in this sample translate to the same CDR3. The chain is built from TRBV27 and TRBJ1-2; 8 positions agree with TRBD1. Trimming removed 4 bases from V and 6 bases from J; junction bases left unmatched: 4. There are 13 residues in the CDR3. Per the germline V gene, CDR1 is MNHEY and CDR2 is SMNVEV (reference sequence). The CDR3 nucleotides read TGTGCCAGCAGTTACGGACAGGGTGATGGCTACACCTTC. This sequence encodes CASSYGQGDGYTF.